Each of the 8 T cell receptor beta chains below was sequenced from the same sample in a study of cytomegalovirus exposure and HLA in healthy donors. With 60 Vbeta and 13 Jbeta primers, the PCR was carried out. TCRdb's table, derived via immunoSEQ multiplex PCR, lists solely in-frame clones and lacks some. The sample shows around 250,000 clones, about 81% of them seen only once. Sequenced material: PBMCs. The receptors derive from a woman aged 60-70 years in good health and CMV-seropositive.

V is TRBV10-3 and J is TRBJ1-1; D remains unclear. V was shortened by 6 bases and J by 0 bases, with 11 bases between the two germline ends. This CDR3 is built from 14 residues. Germline CDR1 reads ENHRY; CDR2 reads SYGVKD. The CDR3 DNA reads TGTGCCATCAGGGAGGAAAGAGTGAACACTGAAGCTTTCTTT. Its protein product is CAIREERVNTEAFF.

The chain couples TRBV2 to TRBJ1-4, with D unclear. The CDR3 is 15 amino acids. V was cut by 4 bases and J by 0 bases, with 9 bases left in between. The germline gives CDR1 SNHLY, CDR2 FYNNEI. The CDR3 DNA reads as TGTGCCAGCAGTGGCTACTCTACAACTAATGAAAAACTGTTTTTT. This translates into CASSGYSTTNEKLFF.

The V gene is TRBV15, the J gene TRBJ2-5; 8 nucleotides match TRBD1. Gene TRBJ2-7 matches the end of the DNA better, so the J call may be wrong. CDR1 LNHNV and CDR2 YYDKDF come from the germline V gene (reference sequence). This CDR3 has 12 residues. The CDR3 reads CATSRDRAEQYF. Written as DNA, the CDR3 is TGTGCCACCAGCAGGGACAGGGCCGAGCAGTACTTC.

The chain combines TRBV30 with TRBJ1-5; 7 nucleotides agree with TRBD1. Trimming at V came to 3 bases and at J to 0 bases, leaving 5 bases not matched to a gene. CDR3 length: 15 residues. Germline CDR1 and CDR2: GTSNPN and SVGIG (reference sequence). The CDR3 sequence is CAWRAQGTSNQPQHF. CDR3 bases: TGTGCCTGGAGAGCACAGGGGACTAGCAATCAGCCCCAGCATTTT.

The chain uses TRBV5-6 and TRBJ1-5, with no clear D. The CDR3 is 13 residues long. V lost 3 bases, J lost 7 bases, and 11 bases lay in between. CDR1 SGHDT and CDR2 YYEEEE come from the germline V gene. DNA of the CDR3: TGTGCCAGCAGCTCCAAACTTGAACAGCCCCAGCATTTT. Its translation: CASSSKLEQPQHF.

The DNA for the CDR3 is TGTGCCAGCAGCTTTGTCTGGACGGGGGAGCAGTTCTTC. Translation gives CASSFVWTGEQFF. V is TRBV7-9 and J is TRBJ2-1; a weak D match, TRBD2 (5 bases). The V gene's germline CDR1 is SEHNR and CDR2 FQNEAQ (reference sequence). The V end was cut by 3 bases, the J end by 10 bases, with 13 bases between. The CDR3 has 13 amino acids. The full variable domain, rest sourced from reference TRBV7-9 and TRBJ2-1, is DTGVSQNPRHKITKRGQNVTFRCDPISEHNRLYWYRQTLGQGPEFLTYFQNEAQLEKSRLLSDRFSAERPKGSFSTLEIQRTEQGDSAMYLCASSFVWTGEQFFGPGTRLTVL.

The J gene is TRBJ2-7, the V gene TRBV14, with D perhaps TRBD2 (7 bases). The CDR3 covers 15 residues. V was trimmed by 0 bases and J by 6 bases, leaving 15 bases between them. Germline-derived CDR1 and CDR2 are SGHDN and FVKESK. The CDR3 region has the DNA TGTGCCAGCAGCCAAGATCAAACGGGGGGCGGCGAGCAGTACTTC. It translates to CASSQDQTGGGEQYF.

This chain links TRBV14 with TRBJ2-2, with TRBD2 matching 14 bases. This CDR3 contains 17 residues. Germline V gene data show CDR1 as SGHDN and CDR2 as FVKESK. V was clipped by 6 bases and J by 0 bases; unmatched bases: 3. This CDR3 is CASRGTSGSANTGELFF. The CDR3 DNA reads TGTGCCAGCAGAGGGACTAGCGGGAGCGCGAACACCGGGGAGCTGTTTTTT.